These 15 T cell receptor beta chains were all obtained from the same sample, sequenced in a study of shared clonotypes between healthy human individuals. Measured with immunoSEQ multiplex PCR; TCRdb has only the in-frame clones, and not every one. The sample consists of over 950,000 clones, 70% to 80% of them appearing once. The sample comprised memory CD4+ T cells from PBMCs. Subset given: CD45RA-negative fraction. Receptors originate from a man aged 18 to 30 in good health. Some clones in this sample may be carry-over from other donors' samples.

The V and J genes are TRBV6-1 and TRBJ2-5; D unresolved. CDR3 length equals 10 residues. CDR1 and CDR2 from the germline V gene are MNHNS and SASEGT. Trimming left V 10 bases short and J 5 bases short, with 8 bases between. CDR3 DNA sequence: TGTGCCACCGAAGGCGAGACCCAGTACTTC. Translated: CATEGETQYF.

J is TRBJ1-2 and V is TRBV6-1, with a weak D call TRBD1 (6 bases). V shed 1 base and J shed 4 bases, with 16 bases lying between them. This CDR3 is built from 16 residues. CDR1 is MNHNS, CDR2 SASEGT, per germline. CDR3 in amino acids: CASSEEYGGESYGYTF. CDR3 DNA sequence: TGTGCCAGCAGTGAAGAATATGGGGGCGAGAGCTATGGCTACACCTTC.

The V call is TRBV5-1, the J call TRBJ1-2; D unclear. This CDR3 contains 14 residues. The germline gives CDR1 SGHRS, CDR2 YFSETQ. Trimming took 3 bases from V and 0 from J, leaving 9 bases between them. CDR3 region: CASSSQAPNYGYTF. DNA for the CDR3: TGCGCCAGCAGCTCGCAGGCTCCTAACTATGGCTACACCTTC.

V usage is TRBV12-5 and J usage is TRBJ2-3; 12 bases are shared with TRBD1. The CDR3 consists of 19 residues. Looked up from germline, CDR1 is LGHNT and CDR2 is FRNRAP. V was pared by 5 bases and J by 0 bases, with 12 bases of the junction left unmatched. The CDR3 coding sequence is TGTGCTAGTGGTCCAACCGGGACAGGGGGCTTTTATAGCACAGATACGCAGTATTTT. Amino acid sequence: CASGPTGTGGFYSTDTQYF.

About this clone itself: At the DNA level, this CDR3 is encoded by other sequences in the same sample as well. The rearrangement joins TRBV7-2 to TRBJ2-3; D not certain. The V and J ends lost 1 base and 2 bases respectively, with 7 bases between them. Germline CDR1 SGHTA, CDR2 FQGNSA. CDR3 length: 14 amino acids. Written as DNA, the CDR3 is TGTGCCAGCAGCTTAGGCCTTCCCACAGATACGCAGTATTTT. The encoded protein is CASSLGLPTDTQYF.

The table lists this clone with a count of one. The V call is TRBV5-1, the J call TRBJ2-5; tentative D call: TRBD1 (5 bases). Between the trimmed V and J ends, which lost 0 bases and 4 bases, there was a span of 10 bases. The CDR3 is made up of 14 amino acids. Germline CDR1 and CDR2: SGHRS and YFSETQ. The CDR3 reads CASSLAQAAETQYF. The CDR3 bases are TGCGCCAGCAGCTTGGCACAGGCGGCAGAGACCCAGTACTTC.

V is TRBV28 and J is TRBJ2-4; D perhaps matches TRBD2 (7 bases). Trimming stripped 3 bases from V and 8 bases from J, with 14 bases between. The CDR3 totals 14 residues. Germline-derived CDR1 and CDR2 are MDHEN and SYDVKM. Here the CDR3 reads CASSLGGRPDIQYF. The CDR3 DNA is TGTGCCAGCAGTTTGGGGGGGCGTCCGGACATTCAGTACTTC.

This chain joins TRBV5-1 and TRBJ2-3; 8 bases agree with TRBD2. V lost 4 bases and J lost 4; bases outside the gene matches: 11. The V gene's germline CDR1 is SGHRS and CDR2 YFSETQ. The CDR3 contains 16 residues. The CDR3 protein is CASSEEQGLGSDTQYF. The CDR3 DNA reads as TGCGCCAGCAGCGAAGAGCAGGGACTAGGCTCAGATACGCAGTATTTT.

The rearrangement links TRBV5-1 to TRBJ2-1; possible D gene TRBD2, 6 bases. V was shortened by 2 bases and J by 3 bases, with 12 bases between the two germline ends. Germline CDR1 and CDR2: SGHRS and YFSETQ. There are 15 residues in the CDR3. CDR3 bases: TGCGCCAGCAGCTTAACGGTAGCGGTCTACAATGAGCAGTTCTTC. The encoded protein is CASSLTVAVYNEQFF.

The rearrangement uses TRBV7-2 and TRBJ2-7, with 13 bases aligning to TRBD2. Germline CDR1 and CDR2: SGHTA and FQGNSA. The CDR3 length is 17 residues. The trim removed 5 bases at V and 1 base at J, leaving 8 bases unmatched. CDR3 DNA sequence: TGTGCCAGCAGCACAGGGGGACTAGCGGGAAGTTCCTACGAGCAGTACTTC. As protein: CASSTGGLAGSSYEQYF.

The rearrangement links TRBV30 to TRBJ1-2; 8 bases agree with TRBD1. Germline loops: CDR1 GTSNPN, CDR2 SVGIG (reference sequence). J lost 8 bases, V lost 3 bases, and 5 bases had no gene match. The CDR3 is made up of 12 amino acids. CDR3 sequence reads: CAWSRGQEGYTF. The DNA for the CDR3 is TGTGCCTGGAGCAGGGGGCAGGAGGGCTACACCTTC.

The J gene is TRBJ1-2, the V gene TRBV9, with 8 bases identical to TRBD1. The CDR3 has 16 amino acids. V shed 4 bases and J 7 bases; nucleotides not matched to a gene: 15. CDR1 and CDR2 from the germline V gene are SGDLS and YYNGEE. The CDR3 DNA is TGTGCCAGCAGCCCGCGACAGGGGCACCCCTCAGGTGGCTACACCTTC. This encodes CASSPRQGHPSGGYTF.

This chain uses TRBV28 with TRBJ1-2; D not resolved. Trimming pared 5 bases from V and 3 bases from J, leaving 19 bases between. CDR3 length: 16 residues. The germline V gene encodes CDR1 MDHEN and CDR2 SYDVKM. This CDR3 is CASSTHPGRPHYGYTF. CDR3 DNA: TGTGCCAGCAGTACTCACCCCGGCCGGCCCCACTATGGCTACACCTTC.

This chain joins TRBV28 and TRBJ2-3; TRBD2 might be the D (5 bases). Trimming removed 6 bases from V and 6 bases from J, with 19 bases in between. This CDR3 has 15 amino acids. The germline V gene has CDR1 MDHEN and CDR2 SYDVKM. For the CDR3, the DNA is TGTGCCAGCAGCCCCCCGAGGGCCCCCGGGGATACGCAGTATTTT. Its protein is CASSPPRAPGDTQYF.

About this clone: Possible read error: a much larger clone is one base away. The V and J genes are TRBV2 and TRBJ1-1; D is undetermined. The V end lost 4 bases, the J end lost 0 bases, and 0 bases lay between the germline ends. Germline assignment: CDR1 SNHLY and CDR2 FYNNEI. This CDR3 comprises 11 residues. Here the CDR3 reads CASSVNTEAFF. In nucleotides, the CDR3 is TGTGCCAGCAGTGTGAACACTGAAGCTTTCTTT.